The T cell receptor (beta chain) described here comes from a study of cytomegalovirus exposure and HLA in healthy donors. As concerns this clone: The antigen is undetermined.

The study, taken as a whole, reports: Previously analyzed data showed that most TCR beta V segments were productive at a frequency of about 90% or about 30%.

Among the donors, all were healthy bone marrow donors. From germline, CDR1 is SEHNR and CDR2 FQNEAQ (reference sequence). The CDR3 length is 16 residues. J gave up 4 bases and V 5 bases, and 8 bases lay outside the gene matches. The PCR made use of 60 Vbeta and 13 Jbeta primers. Sequencing was performed with immunoSEQ multiplex PCR; in TCRdb, only in-frame clones are kept and a portion is missing. The profile shows 100,000 to 150,000 clones, about a sixth of them singletons. The clonotype originates from a female donor in good health and CMV-seropositive. V and J are TRBV7-9 and TRBJ2-1; 10 bases are shared with TRBD2. The sequenced sample consisted of PBMCs. CDR3 amino acids: CASSPRVAGGYNEQFF. The CDR3 nucleotides read TGTGCCAGCAGCCCCAGAGTAGCGGGGGGATACAATGAGCAGTTCTTC.